This TCR beta chain was sequenced during a study of beta chain features in type 1 diabetes. Study-level findings and limits: Within each of all four CD4+ subsets, Type 1 diabetes patients had TCRB CDR3s that were moderately but significantly shorter.

Germline V gene sequence: CDR1 SGDLS, CDR2 YYNGEE. The CDR3 runs to 15 residues. J gave up 0 bases and V 5 bases, and 6 bases lay outside the gene matches. With regard to this clone: What it binds is not known.

Investigators reverse transcribed all isolated RNA, so they sequenced expressed TCRB transcripts. Measured with immunoSEQ multiplex PCR; TCRdb has only the in-frame clones, and not every one. Of some 290,000 clones in the sample, around 24% are singletons; the top ten hold about 0.011%. The sample taken for sequencing was naive CD4+ T cells from blood. The sequence came from a woman in her twenties or thirties with type 1 diabetes. V gene TRBV9 combines with J gene TRBJ2-3; 7 positions agree with TRBD1. The DNA of the CDR3 is TGTGCCAGCAGAGAGACAGGGCAGAGCACAGATACGCAGTATTTT. This sequence encodes CASRETGQSTDTQYF.